This T cell receptor beta chain was retrieved from a study of CD8+CD57+ T cells in acquired aplastic anemia. The overall study: Sorted CD4+ plus CD8+ cells gave DNA averaging around 3 ug. Researchers reported that healthy donors averaged approximately 10 million reads for CD4+ cells.

Overall study findings and caveats: Patients and healthy controls showed no significant CD8+ Simpson's diversity difference.

The CDR3 is 15 amino acids. The junction had 14 bases not matched to a gene; V was cut back by 3 bases and J by 7 bases. Germline loops: CDR1 DFQATT, CDR2 SNEGSKA (reference sequence). This clonotype showed up many times. What it recognizes is unknown. It was genomic DNA that served as the template for profiling TCR beta VDJ and CDR3. TCRdb re-analysed the reads in MiXCR, keeping a single row per CDR3 protein. The sample includes more than 100,000 distinct CDR3 sequences, roughly two fifths seen only once; the top ten take more than 7%. The clonotype comes from a human donor in good health, serving as a control. This chain connects TRBV20-1 to TRBJ1-1, with TRBD1 matching over 7 bases. The sample taken for sequencing was sorted CD4+, CD8+, or CD8+CD57+ T cells (not recorded which) from PBMCs. CDR3 DNA: TGCAGTGCTAGGGTAATAACGACAGGGTCGAATGAAGCTTTCTTT. This sequence encodes CSARVITTGSNEAFF.